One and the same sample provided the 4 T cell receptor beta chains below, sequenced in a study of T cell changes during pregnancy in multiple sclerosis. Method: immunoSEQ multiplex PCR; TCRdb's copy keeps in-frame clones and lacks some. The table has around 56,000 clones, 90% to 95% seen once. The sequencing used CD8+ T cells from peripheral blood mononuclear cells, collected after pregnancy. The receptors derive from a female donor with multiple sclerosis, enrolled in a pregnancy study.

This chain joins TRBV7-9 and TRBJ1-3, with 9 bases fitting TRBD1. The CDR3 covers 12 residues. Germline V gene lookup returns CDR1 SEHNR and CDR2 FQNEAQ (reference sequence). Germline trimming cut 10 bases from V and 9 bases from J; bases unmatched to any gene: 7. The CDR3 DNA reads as TGTGCCACCACAGGGGGCGTAGGCACCATATATTTT. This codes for CATTGGVGTIYF.

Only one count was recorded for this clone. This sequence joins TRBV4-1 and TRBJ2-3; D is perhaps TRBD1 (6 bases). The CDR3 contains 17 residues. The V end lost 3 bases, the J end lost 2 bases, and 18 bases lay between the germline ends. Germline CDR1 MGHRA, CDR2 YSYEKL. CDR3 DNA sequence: TGCGCCAGCAGCCAGTGGGTTGGGGGCGCGGACACAGATACGCAGTATTTT. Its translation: CASSQWVGGADTDTQYF.

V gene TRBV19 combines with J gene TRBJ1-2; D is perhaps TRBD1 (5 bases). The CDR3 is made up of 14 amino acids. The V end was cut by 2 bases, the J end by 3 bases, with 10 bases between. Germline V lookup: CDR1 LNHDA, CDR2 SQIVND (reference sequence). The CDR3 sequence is CASSIQGYYYGYTF. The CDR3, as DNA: TGTGCCAGTAGTATACAGGGCTACTACTATGGCTACACCTTC. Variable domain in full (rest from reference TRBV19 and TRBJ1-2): DGGITQSPKYLFRKEGQNVTLSCEQNLNHDAMYWYRQDPGQGLRLIYYSQIVNDFQKGDIAEGYSVSREKKESFPLTVTSAQKNPTAFYLCASSIQGYYYGYTFGSGTRLTVV.

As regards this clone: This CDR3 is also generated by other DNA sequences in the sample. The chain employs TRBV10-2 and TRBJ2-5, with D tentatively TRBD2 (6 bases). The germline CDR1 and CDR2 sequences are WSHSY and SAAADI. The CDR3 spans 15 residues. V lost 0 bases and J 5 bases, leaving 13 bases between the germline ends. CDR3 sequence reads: CASSESPGGRETQYF. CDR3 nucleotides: TGCGCCAGCAGTGAGTCTCCTGGAGGGCGGGAGACCCAGTACTTC.